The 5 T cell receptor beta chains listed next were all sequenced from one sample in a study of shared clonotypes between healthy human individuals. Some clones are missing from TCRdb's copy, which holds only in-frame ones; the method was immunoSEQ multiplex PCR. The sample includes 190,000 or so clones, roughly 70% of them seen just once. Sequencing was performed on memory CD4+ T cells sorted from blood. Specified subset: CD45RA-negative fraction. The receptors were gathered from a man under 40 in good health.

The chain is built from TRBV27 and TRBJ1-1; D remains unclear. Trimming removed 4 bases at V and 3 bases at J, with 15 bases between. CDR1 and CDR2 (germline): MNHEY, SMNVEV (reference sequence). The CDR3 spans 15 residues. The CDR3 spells CASSSFPPRYTEAFF. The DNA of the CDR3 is TGTGCCAGCAGTTCCTTCCCGCCAAGATACACTGAAGCTTTCTTT.

The chain's CDR3 is CASSPQGARGYTF. CDR3 DNA: TGTGCCAGCAGCCCACAGGGGGCGCGTGGCTACACCTTC. The V gene is TRBV5-4, the J gene TRBJ1-2; TRBD1 agrees at 9 bases. V gave up 4 bases and J gave up 7 bases; unmatched junction bases: 5. CDR3 length: 13 residues. CDR1 is SGHNT and CDR2 is YYREEE in the germline V gene (reference sequence).

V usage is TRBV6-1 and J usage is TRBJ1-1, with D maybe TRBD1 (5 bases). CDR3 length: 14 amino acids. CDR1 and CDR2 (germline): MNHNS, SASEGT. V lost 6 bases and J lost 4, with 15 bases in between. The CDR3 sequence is CASRAGQGGTEAFF. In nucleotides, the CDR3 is TGTGCCAGCAGGGCAGGACAAGGCGGCACTGAAGCTTTCTTT.

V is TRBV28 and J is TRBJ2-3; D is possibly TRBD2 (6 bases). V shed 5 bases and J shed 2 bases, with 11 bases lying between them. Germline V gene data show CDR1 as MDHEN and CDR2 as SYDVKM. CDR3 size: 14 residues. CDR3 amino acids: CASSTMDYTDTQYF. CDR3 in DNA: TGTGCCAGCAGTACGATGGACTACACAGATACGCAGTATTTT.

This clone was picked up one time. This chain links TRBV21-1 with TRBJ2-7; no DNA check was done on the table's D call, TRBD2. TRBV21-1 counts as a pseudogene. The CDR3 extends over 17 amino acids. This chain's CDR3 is CASSPTSLSPPSYEQYF. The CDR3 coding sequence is TGTGCCAGCTCTCCGACTAGCTTGAGCCCCCCCTCCTACGAGCAGTACTTC.